Described below is a single T cell receptor (beta chain) sequence and its context. Its matching antigen is unknown. The CDR3 spans 13 residues. The germline V and J ends were trimmed by 2 bases and 4 bases, with 8 bases remaining between them. CDR1 and CDR2 from the germline V gene are MNHNY and SVGAGI (reference sequence). Following RNA extraction, reverse transcription yielded cDNA that acted as the sequencing template. Some clones are missing from TCRdb's copy, which holds only in-frame ones; the method was immunoSEQ multiplex PCR. The sample shows approximately 100,000 clones, 40% to 55% of them seen only once. The data are from a study of CD8+ T cells in alopecia areata. General study results and limits: Between patients, shared TCR sequences were less clear than in mice. This was possibly due in part to HLA diversity in the patient population. Lesional tissue from the scalp (especially in alopecia totalis/universalis) showed higher clonality than normal scalp.

Sequenced material: CD4+ T cells sorted from blood. The sequence was collected from a human donor with alopecia areata. The rearrangement links TRBV6-6 to TRBJ1-2; D is unclear. The CDR3 region has the DNA TGTGCCAGCAGTTACAGGGAGGGCTATGGCTACACCTTC. Translated, it gives CASSYREGYGYTF.